One TCR beta chain is described in this entry. Antigen: not known. Using its own MiXCR run on the 5' RACE reads, TCRdb lists one record per CDR3 protein. The repertoire includes about 720,000 distinct CDR3 sequences, 18% of them detected once, and around 14% sits in the top ten. The data were obtained in a study of identical twins. Overall study results and limits: Twins' excess sharing was less marked for out-of-frame beta sequences. Shared out-of-frame alpha sequences (those common to twins) showed excess low generation probability.

CDR3 length equals 13 residues. Per germline, CDR1 SGDLS and CDR2 YYNGEE. V was clipped by 1 base and J by 8 bases, with 10 bases between them. These sequences were also reported in another study, on T cells expressing NK-cell markers. That report adds: There were a handful of donors in whom these clonotypes also led the CD3+CD56-NKG2C+ fraction.

The specimen sequenced was PBMCs. The chain joins TRBV9 to TRBJ2-1; the D is unclear. This TCR was recovered from a woman aged 18-35 years in good health. In DNA, the CDR3 is TGTGCCAGCAGCGTACCAGCAGGCGATGAGCAGTTCTTC. Its translation: CASSVPAGDEQFF.